The entry that follows covers one T cell receptor (beta chain) sequence. Which antigen it targets is not known. Base qualities are not at hand, and no much larger clone is one base apart. The data derive from a study of CD8+ T cells in alopecia areata (dated by TCRdb to 2016 to 2018). Study-wide context: Treated patients were enrolled in an open-label pilot trial of oral tofacitinib, 5 to 10 mg twice daily, for moderate-to-severe alopecia areata. The RNA source kit depended on sample type: the PAXgene miRNA kit for fixed scalp, the miRNeasy kit for PBMCs, and the RNeasy kit for mouse skin. On the human side, TCRbeta sequencing was run on scalp tissue and on sorted CD4+ and CD8+ peripheral blood T cells from healthy controls and from alopecia areata patients with either patchy or totalis/universalis disease. Scalp clonality was compared across normal scalp (n=4), patchy alopecia areata scalp (n=8), and alopecia totalis/universalis scalp (n=8). The SALT score, which quantifies the percentage of affected scalp surface area, was used to measure disease severity in treated patients. Biopsies were taken from tofacitinib-treated patients at baseline and again at 4 and 24 weeks into treatment, and several of those patients also had a later scalp biopsy. The study used high-throughput TCRbeta sequencing to examine T cell clonal expansion in alopecia areata, in both the C3H/HeJ mouse model and human patients. Patients stayed on tofacitinib for 6 to 18 months and then had 6 months of follow-up off drug so that delayed response and recurrence could be assessed. TCRbeta CDR3 regions were amplified by immunoSEQ multiplex PCR using 35 Vbeta forward and 13 Jbeta reverse primers. The research as a whole found: Compared with normal scalp, lesional scalp, particularly in alopecia totalis/universalis, had higher clonality and more expanded CD8+ clones, which suggests antigenic drive. Tofacitinib significantly lowered scalp clonality and the number of expanded CD8+ clones among the top 100 scalp clones. Shared TCR sequences between patients were less evident than in mice, which may be partly attributable to HLA diversity in the patient population. Resident alphabeta T cells in normal human skin are also sequenced, complicating scalp TCR repertoire analysis, unlike mouse skin dominated by gammadelta T cells. The treated cohort was small, with a single nonresponder, so links between baseline CD8+ expansion and response need larger studies. During tofacitinib treatment, many expanded lesional clones remained in scalp and blood, and this persistence may partly explain relapse after treatment is stopped.

The treatment or condition label corresponds to: oral pan-JAK inhibitor, 5-10 mg twice daily. Lesional scalp punch biopsies and peripheral blood were obtained from alopecia areata patients. PBMCs were isolated by density centrifugation and stained for CD3, CD4 and CD8, after which CD4+ and CD8+ T cells were sorted on a FACSAria. CDR1 and CDR2 are read off the germline V gene as SNHLY and FYNNEI. V and J are truncated by 8 bases and 2 bases respectively, leaving an intervening sequence of 10 bases. Taken from cysteine to phenylalanine, the CDR3 has 13 residues. This entry keeps only the CDR3 DNA: 39 bases, framed from base 1. Libraries came from the immunoSEQ multiplex PCR assay. To provide template for TCR sequencing, every sample had RNA extracted and reverse transcribed into cDNA. First-strand cDNA was synthesized using SuperScript III with a 2:1 mix of oligo-dT and random hexamers. Amplification bias was assessed with a synthetic immune receptor repertoire, and residual bias was removed computationally. The original methods were these. After raw reads were preprocessed to remove errors, the CDR3 was defined following IMGT conventions as running from the conserved cysteine to phenylalanine. Clonality was calculated as 1 minus Shannon entropy normalized by log2 of the number of productive unique TCRs. Whether each scalp clone was CD4 or CD8 was inferred by checking scalp TCRbeta sequences against the CD4 and CD8 repertoires from sorted blood. TCRdb holds this immuneACCESS table with in-frame rearrangements only. Some clones are missing; in checked studies, unresolved V genes explain under half, and the rest has no known cause. The DNA was the basis for D and trimming; V, J and clone size are from that table. The sample yields fewer than 110,000 clones; 60% were counted once. The ten largest account for approximately 16% of the sample.

The receptor's source is a human donor with alopecia areata. The sequencing here drew on CD8+ T cells sorted from blood, taken at approximately week 56, from a patient treated with tofacitinib. This chain joins TRBV2 to TRBJ1-5; TRBD1 could be the D gene, as 6 bases match. The CDR3 reads as follows: CASGRQGNQPQHF. The DNA sequence is TGTGCCAGCGGGCGACAGGGCAATCAGCCCCAGCATTTT.